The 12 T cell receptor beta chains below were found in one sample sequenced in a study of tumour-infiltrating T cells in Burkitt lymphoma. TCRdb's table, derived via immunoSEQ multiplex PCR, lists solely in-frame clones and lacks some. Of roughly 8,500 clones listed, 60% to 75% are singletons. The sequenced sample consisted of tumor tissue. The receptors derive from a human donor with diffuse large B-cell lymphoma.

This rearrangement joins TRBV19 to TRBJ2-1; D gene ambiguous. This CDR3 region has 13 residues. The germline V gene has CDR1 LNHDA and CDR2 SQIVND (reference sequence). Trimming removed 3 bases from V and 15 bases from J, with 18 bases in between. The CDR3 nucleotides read TGTGCCAGTAGTATGTTTTCCGACCACCCCCTGTTCTTC. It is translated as CASSMFSDHPLFF.

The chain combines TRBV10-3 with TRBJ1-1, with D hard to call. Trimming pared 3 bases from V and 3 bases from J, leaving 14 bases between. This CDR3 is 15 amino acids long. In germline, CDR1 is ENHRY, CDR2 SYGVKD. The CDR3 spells CAISDGRKVDTEAFF. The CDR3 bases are TGTGCCATCAGTGATGGCAGGAAGGTGGACACTGAAGCTTTCTTT.

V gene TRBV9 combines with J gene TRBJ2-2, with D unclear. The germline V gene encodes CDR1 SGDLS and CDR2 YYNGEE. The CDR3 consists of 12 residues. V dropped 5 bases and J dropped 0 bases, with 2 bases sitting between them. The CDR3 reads CASSPNTGELFF. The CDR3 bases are TGTGCCAGCAGTCCGAACACCGGGGAGCTGTTTTTT.

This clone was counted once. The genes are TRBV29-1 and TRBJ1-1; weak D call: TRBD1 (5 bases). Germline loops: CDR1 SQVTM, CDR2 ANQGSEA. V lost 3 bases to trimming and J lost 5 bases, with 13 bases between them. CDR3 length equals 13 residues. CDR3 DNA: TGCAGCGTTGATGACGGGGGTTGGACTGAAGCTTTCTTT. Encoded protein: CSVDDGGWTEAFF. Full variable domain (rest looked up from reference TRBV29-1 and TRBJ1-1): SAVISQKPSRDICQRGTSLTIQCQVDSQVTMMFWYRQQPGQSLTLIATANQGSEATYESGFVIDKFPISRPNLTFSTLTVSNMSPEDSSIYLCSVDDGGWTEAFFGQGTRLTVV.

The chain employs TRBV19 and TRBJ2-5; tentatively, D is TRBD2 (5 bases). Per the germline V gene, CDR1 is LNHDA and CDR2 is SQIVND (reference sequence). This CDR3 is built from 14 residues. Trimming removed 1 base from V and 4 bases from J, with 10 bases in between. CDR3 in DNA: TGTGCCAGTAGTATAGTCCTAGCCGCAGAGACCCAGTACTTC. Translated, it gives CASSIVLAAETQYF.

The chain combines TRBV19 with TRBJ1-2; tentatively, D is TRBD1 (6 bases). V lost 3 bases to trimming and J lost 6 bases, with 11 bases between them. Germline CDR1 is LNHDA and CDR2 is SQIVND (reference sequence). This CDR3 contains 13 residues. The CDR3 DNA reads TGTGCCAGTAGTATCGGGGGGGCGGATGGCTACACCTTC. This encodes CASSIGGADGYTF.

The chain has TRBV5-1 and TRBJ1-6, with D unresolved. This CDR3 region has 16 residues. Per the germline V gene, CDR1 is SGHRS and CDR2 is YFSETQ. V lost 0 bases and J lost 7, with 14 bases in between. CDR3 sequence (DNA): TGCGCCAGCAGCTTGGACGCCCGAGGGATAAATTCACCCCTCCACTTT. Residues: CASSLDARGINSPLHF.

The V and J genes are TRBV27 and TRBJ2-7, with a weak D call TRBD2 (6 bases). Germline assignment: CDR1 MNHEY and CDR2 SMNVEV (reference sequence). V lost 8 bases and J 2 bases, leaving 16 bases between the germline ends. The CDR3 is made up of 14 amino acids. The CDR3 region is CASSGTSGPYEQYF. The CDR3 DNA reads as TGTGCCAGCTCCGGGACTTCAGGGCCCTACGAGCAGTACTTC.

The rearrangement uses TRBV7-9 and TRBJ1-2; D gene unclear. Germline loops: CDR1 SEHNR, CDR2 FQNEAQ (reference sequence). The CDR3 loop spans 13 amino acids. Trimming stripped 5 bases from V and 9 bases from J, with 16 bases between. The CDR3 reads CASSLPMNRSYTF. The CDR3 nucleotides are TGTGCCAGCAGCCTCCCTATGAATCGTAGCTACACCTTC.

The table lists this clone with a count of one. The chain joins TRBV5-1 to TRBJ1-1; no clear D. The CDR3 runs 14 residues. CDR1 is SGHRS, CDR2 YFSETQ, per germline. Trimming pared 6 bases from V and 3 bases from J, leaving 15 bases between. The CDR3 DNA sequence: TGCGCCAGCACTACTCGGCCGGGATACACTGAAGCTTTCTTT. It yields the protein CASTTRPGYTEAFF.

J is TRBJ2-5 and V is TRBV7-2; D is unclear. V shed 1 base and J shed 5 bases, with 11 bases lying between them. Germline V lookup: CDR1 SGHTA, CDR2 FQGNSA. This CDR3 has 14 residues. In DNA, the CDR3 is TGTGCCAGCAGCTTAGTTTACTCCGGGGAGACCCAGTACTTC. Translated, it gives CASSLVYSGETQYF.

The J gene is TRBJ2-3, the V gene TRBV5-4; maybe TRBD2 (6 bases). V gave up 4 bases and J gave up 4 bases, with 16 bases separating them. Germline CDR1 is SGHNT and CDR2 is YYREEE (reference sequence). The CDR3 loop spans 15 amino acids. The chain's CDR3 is CASSRRGLQADTQYF. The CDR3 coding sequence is TGTGCCAGCAGCCGGAGAGGACTACAGGCAGATACGCAGTATTTT.